Listed below are T cell receptor beta chains from one sample, sequenced in a study of blood T cell repertoires in COVID-19. Libraries were prepared by immunoSEQ multiplex PCR; TCRdb keeps only in-frame clonotypes and omits some of them. Here the sample spans 200,000 to 250,000 clones, 75% to 90% being singletons. The sample consisted of peripheral blood. The receptor set was obtained from a woman aged 80 or over with COVID-19, enrolled during active disease. CDR3s include the opening cysteine and the closing phenylalanine or tryptophan. The D gene is left open where the match is weak. The size entry is marked missing in some rows and otherwise reads once, few, many or a size class.

D gene: TRBD2; V gene: TRBV29-1; clone size: .; J gene: TRBJ2-1; CDR3 length: 13; CDR3 protein: CSGRTSGRGEQFF; CDR3 DNA: TGCAGCGGGAGGACTAGCGGGAGGGGAGAGCAGTTCTTC
D gene: .; V gene: TRBV5-6; clone size: .; J gene: TRBJ1-2; CDR3 length: 13; CDR3 protein: CASSPVMDYGYTF; CDR3 DNA: TGTGCCAGCAGCCCAGTGATGGACTATGGCTACACCTTC
D gene: .; V gene: TRBV9; clone size: .; J gene: TRBJ2-3; CDR3 length: 16; CDR3 protein: CASSFHRDKSTDTQYF; CDR3 DNA: TGTGCCAGCAGCTTCCACCGGGACAAGAGCACAGATACGCAGTATTTT
D gene: .; V gene: TRBV7-2; clone size: once; J gene: TRBJ2-5; CDR3 length: 12; CDR3 protein: CASSLVRETQYF; CDR3 DNA: TGTGCCAGCAGCTTAGTGAGGGAGACCCAGTACTTC
D gene: TRBD2; V gene: TRBV7-9; clone size: once; J gene: TRBJ2-3; CDR3 length: 15; CDR3 protein: CASSPRTSAPDTQYF; CDR3 DNA: TGTGCCAGCAGCCCTAGGACTAGCGCGCCAGATACGCAGTATTTT
D gene: .; V gene: TRBV7-2; clone size: .; J gene: TRBJ1-2; CDR3 length: 13; CDR3 protein: CASSPERVYGYTF; CDR3 DNA: TGTGCCAGCAGCCCGGAGAGGGTCTATGGCTACACCTTC
D gene: TRBD2; V gene: TRBV27; clone size: .; J gene: TRBJ2-1; CDR3 length: 15; CDR3 protein: CASRALAGERDEQFF; CDR3 DNA: TGTGCCAGCAGGGCTCTAGCGGGGGAACGGGATGAGCAGTTCTTC
D gene: TRBD2; V gene: TRBV9; clone size: .; J gene: TRBJ2-5; CDR3 length: 17; CDR3 protein: CASSVAPSGSIQETQYF; CDR3 DNA: TGTGCCAGCAGCGTAGCGCCTAGCGGGAGTATCCAAGAGACCCAGTACTTC
D gene: .; V gene: TRBV6-5; clone size: .; J gene: TRBJ1-1; CDR3 length: 12; CDR3 protein: CASTSTTGEAFF; CDR3 DNA: TGTGCCAGCACCTCAACTACAGGTGAAGCTTTCTTT
D gene: .; V gene: TRBV5-1; clone size: .; J gene: TRBJ2-1; CDR3 length: 12; CDR3 protein: CASSLNVGEQFF; CDR3 DNA: TGCGCCAGCAGCTTGAATGTCGGTGAGCAGTTCTTC
D gene: .; V gene: TRBV5-1; clone size: .; J gene: TRBJ1-3; CDR3 length: 14; CDR3 protein: CASSLDSAGNTIYF; CDR3 DNA: TGCGCCAGCAGCTTGGATTCGGCTGGAAACACCATATATTTT
D gene: TRBD1; V gene: TRBV5-1; clone size: .; J gene: TRBJ2-7; CDR3 length: 14; CDR3 protein: CASSSGTEGYEQYF; CDR3 DNA: TGCGCCAGCAGCTCCGGGACAGAGGGCTACGAGCAGTACTTC
D gene: TRBD2; V gene: TRBV5-5; clone size: .; J gene: TRBJ2-4; CDR3 length: 16; CDR3 protein: CASSDSSGRREDIQYF; CDR3 DNA: TGTGCCAGCAGCGATTCTAGCGGGAGAAGGGAGGACATTCAGTACTTC
D gene: .; V gene: TRBV28; clone size: .; J gene: TRBJ2-6; CDR3 length: 15; CDR3 protein: CASRGGSAGANVLTF; CDR3 DNA: TGTGCCAGCAGGGGGGGATCGGCTGGGGCCAACGTCCTGACTTTC
D gene: .; V gene: TRBV10-2; clone size: .; J gene: TRBJ1-5; CDR3 length: 13; CDR3 protein: CASSTGENQPQHF; CDR3 DNA: TGCGCCAGCAGTACAGGAGAAAATCAGCCCCAGCATTTT
D gene: .; V gene: TRBV10-3; clone size: .; J gene: TRBJ1-5; CDR3 length: 13; CDR3 protein: CAISGQDNQPQHF; CDR3 DNA: TGTGCCATCAGTGGACAGGACAATCAGCCCCAGCATTTT
D gene: .; V gene: TRBV5-6; clone size: once; J gene: TRBJ2-3; CDR3 length: 15; CDR3 protein: CASSLPAGRTDTQYF; CDR3 DNA: TGTGCCAGCAGCTTGCCGGCAGGGAGGACAGATACGCAGTATTTT
D gene: .; V gene: TRBV3-1/TRBV3-2; clone size: .; J gene: TRBJ1-5; CDR3 length: 13; CDR3 protein: CASSLTLSQPQHF; CDR3 DNA: TGTGCCAGCAGCCTCACCCTGAGTCAGCCCCAGCATTTT
D gene: .; V gene: TRBV12-3/TRBV12-4; clone size: .; J gene: TRBJ2-2; CDR3 length: 13; CDR3 protein: CASSLDLARELFF; CDR3 DNA: TGTGCCAGCAGTTTAGACCTAGCCCGGGAGCTGTTTTTT
D gene: .; V gene: TRBV6-2/TRBV6-3; clone size: .; J gene: TRBJ1-2; CDR3 length: 13; CDR3 protein: CASSLVQTAGYTF; CDR3 DNA: TGTGCCAGCAGTTTAGTCCAGACAGCTGGCTACACCTTC
D gene: TRBD2; V gene: TRBV7-6; clone size: .; J gene: TRBJ2-1; CDR3 length: 17; CDR3 protein: CASSLLPPAGGPREQFF; CDR3 DNA: TGTGCCAGCAGCTTACTCCCGCCGGCGGGAGGGCCAAGGGAGCAGTTCTTC
D gene: .; V gene: TRBV30; clone size: .; J gene: TRBJ1-4; CDR3 length: 13; CDR3 protein: CAWGLPTNEKLFF; CDR3 DNA: TGTGCCTGGGGCCTACCAACTAATGAAAAACTGTTTTTT
D gene: .; V gene: TRBV7-8; clone size: few; J gene: TRBJ1-1; CDR3 length: 16; CDR3 protein: CASSPLGRLGNTEAFF; CDR3 DNA: TGTGCCAGCAGCCCCCTGGGCAGGTTAGGGAACACTGAAGCTTTCTTT
D gene: .; V gene: TRBV3-1/TRBV3-2; clone size: .; J gene: TRBJ2-1; CDR3 length: 17; CDR3 protein: CASSQDQPGRGYNEQFF; CDR3 DNA: TGTGCCAGCAGCCAAGACCAGCCCGGCCGGGGCTACAATGAGCAGTTCTTC
D gene: TRBD2; V gene: TRBV7-9; clone size: few; J gene: TRBJ2-1; CDR3 length: 16; CDR3 protein: CASSLYLRGSKDEQFF; CDR3 DNA: TGTGCCAGCAGCCTCTACCTTCGCGGGAGTAAGGATGAGCAGTTCTTC
D gene: TRBD1; V gene: TRBV9; clone size: .; J gene: TRBJ2-5; CDR3 length: 17; CDR3 protein: CASSVGGQAAGRETQYF; CDR3 DNA: TGTGCCAGCAGCGTAGGGGGACAGGCGGCAGGACGAGAGACCCAGTACTTC
D gene: .; V gene: TRBV28; clone size: .; J gene: TRBJ1-2; CDR3 length: 13; CDR3 protein: CASSLRGSDGYTF; CDR3 DNA: TGTGCCAGCAGTCTCCGGGGTAGTGATGGCTACACCTTC
D gene: TRBD1; V gene: TRBV28; clone size: .; J gene: TRBJ1-4; CDR3 length: 16; CDR3 protein: CASNPSPGTGGKKLFF; CDR3 DNA: TGTGCCAGCAATCCAAGCCCCGGGACAGGTGGTAAAAAACTGTTTTTT
D gene: TRBD2; V gene: TRBV2; clone size: .; J gene: TRBJ2-7; CDR3 length: 15; CDR3 protein: CASSAQSGATYEQYF; CDR3 DNA: TGTGCCAGCAGTGCGCAGAGCGGGGCTACCTACGAGCAGTACTTC
D gene: .; V gene: TRBV4-1; clone size: .; J gene: TRBJ2-7; CDR3 length: 13; CDR3 protein: CASSQAASWEQYF; CDR3 DNA: TGCGCCAGCAGCCAAGCTGCTAGCTGGGAGCAGTACTTC
D gene: .; V gene: TRBV18; clone size: .; J gene: TRBJ2-3; CDR3 length: 15; CDR3 protein: CASSPRLEVADTQYF; CDR3 DNA: TGTGCCAGCTCACCGCGACTAGAGGTCGCAGATACGCAGTATTTT
D gene: .; V gene: TRBV7-9; clone size: .; J gene: TRBJ1-2; CDR3 length: 15; CDR3 protein: CASSLAAGKVDGYTF; CDR3 DNA: TGTGCCAGCAGCTTAGCCGCAGGGAAGGTGGATGGCTACACCTTC
D gene: .; V gene: TRBV12-3/TRBV12-4; clone size: once; J gene: TRBJ2-3; CDR3 length: 13; CDR3 protein: CASSFLIRGAPHF; CDR3 DNA: TGTGCCAGCAGTTTTCTCATACGCGGGGCTCCTCATTTT
D gene: TRBD1; V gene: TRBV5-1; clone size: .; J gene: TRBJ1-1; CDR3 length: 15; CDR3 protein: CASSPGQGMNTEAFF; CDR3 DNA: TGCGCCAGCAGCCCAGGACAGGGAATGAACACTGAAGCTTTCTTT
D gene: .; V gene: TRBV7-9; clone size: .; J gene: TRBJ2-7; CDR3 length: 12; CDR3 protein: CASSLTGDEQYF; CDR3 DNA: TGTGCCAGCAGCTTAACCGGGGACGAGCAGTACTTC
D gene: TRBD2; V gene: TRBV19; clone size: few; J gene: TRBJ2-2; CDR3 length: 18; CDR3 protein: CASSIGPSGTPNTGELFF; CDR3 DNA: TGTGCCAGTAGTATAGGCCCTAGCGGGACACCGAACACCGGGGAGCTGTTTTTT
D gene: TRBD2; V gene: TRBV5-6; clone size: .; J gene: TRBJ2-6; CDR3 length: 19; CDR3 protein: CASSSLGVAGGSGANVLTF; CDR3 DNA: TGTGCCAGCAGCTCCCTAGGGGTAGCGGGGGGGTCTGGGGCCAACGTCCTGACTTTC
D gene: .; V gene: TRBV27; clone size: .; J gene: TRBJ2-1; CDR3 length: 11; CDR3 protein: CASSLRGEQFF; CDR3 DNA: TGTGCCAGCAGTTTAAGGGGTGAGCAGTTCTTC
D gene: .; V gene: TRBV5-4; clone size: .; J gene: TRBJ2-2; CDR3 length: 15; CDR3 protein: CASSPGKSRGGELFF; CDR3 DNA: TGTGCCAGCAGCCCCGGGAAATCTCGAGGCGGGGAGCTGTTTTTT
D gene: TRBD2; V gene: TRBV4-1; clone size: .; J gene: TRBJ2-2; CDR3 length: 18; CDR3 protein: CASSQPSGLAENTGELFF; CDR3 DNA: TGCGCCAGCAGCCAACCCTCCGGACTAGCGGAGAACACCGGGGAGCTGTTTTTT
D gene: .; V gene: TRBV7-9; clone size: once; J gene: TRBJ2-1; CDR3 length: 13; CDR3 protein: CASSLEAVTDQFF; CDR3 DNA: TGTGCCAGCAGCTTGGAGGCGGTCACCGACCAGTTCTTC
D gene: .; V gene: TRBV15; clone size: .; J gene: TRBJ1-1; CDR3 length: 15; CDR3 protein: CATSRAVGVYTEAFF; CDR3 DNA: TGTGCCACCAGCAGAGCGGTAGGGGTTTACACTGAAGCTTTCTTT
D gene: .; V gene: TRBV5-4; clone size: .; J gene: TRBJ2-3; CDR3 length: 12; CDR3 protein: CASSVASDTQYF; CDR3 DNA: TGTGCCAGCAGTGTGGCCTCTGATACGCAGTATTTT
D gene: TRBD1; V gene: TRBV19; clone size: .; J gene: TRBJ1-5; CDR3 length: 18; CDR3 protein: CASTPRDRVLRGGQPQHF; CDR3 DNA: TGTGCCAGTACCCCCCGGGACAGGGTCTTGCGGGGGGGTCAGCCCCAGCATTTT
D gene: .; V gene: TRBV24-1; clone size: .; J gene: TRBJ1-2; CDR3 length: 12; CDR3 protein: CATSDPQYGYTF; CDR3 DNA: TGTGCCACCAGTGATCCCCAGTATGGCTACACCTTC
D gene: TRBD2; V gene: TRBV7-2; clone size: .; J gene: TRBJ2-7; CDR3 length: 14; CDR3 protein: CASSWGLSSYEQYF; CDR3 DNA: TGTGCCAGCAGCTGGGGACTAAGCTCCTACGAGCAGTACTTC
D gene: .; V gene: TRBV6-5; clone size: .; J gene: TRBJ1-3; CDR3 length: 15; CDR3 protein: CASTHGGVTGNTIYF; CDR3 DNA: TGTGCCAGCACCCACGGGGGGGTTACTGGAAACACCATATATTTT
D gene: .; V gene: TRBV30; clone size: .; J gene: TRBJ1-3; CDR3 length: 11; CDR3 protein: CAIVPGNTIYF; CDR3 DNA: TGTGCTATTGTTCCTGGAAACACCATATATTTT
D gene: TRBD2; V gene: TRBV18; clone size: .; J gene: TRBJ2-7; CDR3 length: 14; CDR3 protein: CASSRLANPYEQYF; CDR3 DNA: TGTGCCAGCTCAAGACTAGCGAACCCTTACGAGCAGTACTTC
D gene: .; V gene: TRBV6-6; clone size: .; J gene: TRBJ2-3; CDR3 length: 15; CDR3 protein: CASSYSQGKVNTQYF; CDR3 DNA: TGTGCCAGCAGTTACTCACAGGGTAAAGTGAATACGCAGTATTTT
D gene: TRBD1; V gene: TRBV7-9; clone size: .; J gene: TRBJ1-2; CDR3 length: 15; CDR3 protein: CASSLVGGTGPGYTF; CDR3 DNA: TGTGCCAGCAGCTTAGTAGGCGGGACAGGGCCCGGCTACACCTTC